The T cell receptor beta chain under discussion was sequenced for a study of cytomegalovirus exposure and HLA in healthy donors. V was pared by 4 bases and J by 5 bases, with 15 bases of the junction left unmatched. This CDR3 has 19 amino acids. Germline values: CDR1 SGHNT, CDR2 YENEEA. The study ran its PCR with 60 Vbeta and 13 Jbeta primers. Sequencing used immunoSEQ multiplex PCR; TCRdb keeps in-frame clones, though not all of them. Of some 200,000 clones in the sample, around 80% are singletons; the top ten hold approximately 2.6%. Sequenced material: PBMCs. The V gene is TRBV11-3, the J gene TRBJ2-1; 12 positions match TRBD1. The TCR originated in an older woman in good health and CMV-seropositive. The CDR3: CASSSGTGGEAGLNNEQFF. Here the CDR3 DNA reads TGTGCCAGCAGCTCCGGGACAGGGGGCGAAGCGGGTCTTAACAATGAGCAGTTCTTC.